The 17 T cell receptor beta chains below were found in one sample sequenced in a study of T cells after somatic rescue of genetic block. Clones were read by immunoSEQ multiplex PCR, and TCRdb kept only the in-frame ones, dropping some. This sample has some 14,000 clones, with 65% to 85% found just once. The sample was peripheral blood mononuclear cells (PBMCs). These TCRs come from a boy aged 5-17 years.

Here the CDR3 reads CASSYSGYRDTEAFF. The DNA for the CDR3 is TGTGCCAGCAGTTACTCGGGGTACAGAGACACTGAAGCTTTCTTT. V is TRBV6-5 and J is TRBJ1-1; D not certain. Trimming shortened V by 0 bases and J by 3 bases, and 11 bases separated the two germline ends. Germline assignment: CDR1 MNHEY and CDR2 SVGAGI. This CDR3 contains 15 residues.

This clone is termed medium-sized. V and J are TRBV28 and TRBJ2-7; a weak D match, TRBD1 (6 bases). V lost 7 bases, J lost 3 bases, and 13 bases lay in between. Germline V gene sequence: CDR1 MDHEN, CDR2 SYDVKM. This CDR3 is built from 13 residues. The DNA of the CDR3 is TGTGCCAGCACCCTCACAGGGAGCTACGAGCAGTACTTC. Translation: CASTLTGSYEQYF. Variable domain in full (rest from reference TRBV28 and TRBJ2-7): DVKVTQSSRYLVKRTGEKVFLECVQDMDHENMFWYRQDPGLGLRLIYFSYDVKMKEKGDIPEGYSVSREKKERFSLILESASTNQTSMYLCASTLTGSYEQYFGPGTRLTVT.

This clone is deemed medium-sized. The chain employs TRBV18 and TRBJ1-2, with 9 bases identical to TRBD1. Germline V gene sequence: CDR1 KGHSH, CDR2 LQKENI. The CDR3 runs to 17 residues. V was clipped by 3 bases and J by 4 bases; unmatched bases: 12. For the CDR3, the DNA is TGTGCCAGCTCACCTCCGGGACAGGGAGGAGGAGGCTATGGCTACACCTTC. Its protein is CASSPPGQGGGGYGYTF.

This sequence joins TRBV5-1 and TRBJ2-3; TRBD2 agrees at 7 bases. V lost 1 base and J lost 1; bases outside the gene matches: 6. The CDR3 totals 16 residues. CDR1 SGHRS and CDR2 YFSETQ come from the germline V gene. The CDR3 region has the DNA TGCGCCAGCAGCTTGTGGACTAGGTTTGGCACAGATACGCAGTATTTT. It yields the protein CASSLWTRFGTDTQYF.

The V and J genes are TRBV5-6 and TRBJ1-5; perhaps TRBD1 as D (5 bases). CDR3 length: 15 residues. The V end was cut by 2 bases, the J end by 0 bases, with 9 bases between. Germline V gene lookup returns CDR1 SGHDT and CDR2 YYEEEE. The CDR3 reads CASSFWGYSNQPQHF. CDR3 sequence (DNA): TGTGCCAGCAGCTTTTGGGGGTATAGCAATCAGCCCCAGCATTTT.

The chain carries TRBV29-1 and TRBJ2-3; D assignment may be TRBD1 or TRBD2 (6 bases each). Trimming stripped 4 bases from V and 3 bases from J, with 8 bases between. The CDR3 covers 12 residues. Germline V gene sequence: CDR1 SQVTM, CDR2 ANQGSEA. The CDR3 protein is CSVGGATDTQYF. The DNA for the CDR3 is TGCAGCGTTGGGGGGGCGACAGATACGCAGTATTTT.

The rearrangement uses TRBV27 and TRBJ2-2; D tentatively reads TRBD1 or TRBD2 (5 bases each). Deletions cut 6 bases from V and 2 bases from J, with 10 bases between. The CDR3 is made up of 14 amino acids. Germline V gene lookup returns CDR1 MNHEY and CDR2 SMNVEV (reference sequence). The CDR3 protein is CASRTGTNTGELFF. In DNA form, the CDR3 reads TGTGCCAGCAGAACCGGGACCAACACCGGGGAGCTGTTTTTT.

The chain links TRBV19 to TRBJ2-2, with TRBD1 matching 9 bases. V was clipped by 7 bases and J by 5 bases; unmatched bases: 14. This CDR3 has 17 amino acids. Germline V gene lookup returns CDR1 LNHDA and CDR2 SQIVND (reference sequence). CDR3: CASKSPPGQGETGELFF. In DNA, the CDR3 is TGTGCCAGTAAGTCCCCCCCGGGACAGGGCGAAACCGGGGAGCTGTTTTTT.

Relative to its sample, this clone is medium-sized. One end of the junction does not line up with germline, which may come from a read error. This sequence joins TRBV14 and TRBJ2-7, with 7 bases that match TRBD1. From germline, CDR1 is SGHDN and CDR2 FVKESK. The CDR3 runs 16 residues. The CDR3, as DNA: TGTGCCAGCAGCCAAGAATGGGACAGCTACCCCTACGGGCAGTACTTC. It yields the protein CASSQEWDSYPYGQYF.

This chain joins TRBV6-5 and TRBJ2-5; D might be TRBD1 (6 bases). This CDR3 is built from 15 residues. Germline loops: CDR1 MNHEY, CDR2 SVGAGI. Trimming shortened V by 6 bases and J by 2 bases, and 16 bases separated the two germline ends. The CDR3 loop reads CASSHGTLNQETQYF. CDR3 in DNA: TGTGCCAGCAGCCATGGGACATTGAATCAAGAGACCCAGTACTTC.

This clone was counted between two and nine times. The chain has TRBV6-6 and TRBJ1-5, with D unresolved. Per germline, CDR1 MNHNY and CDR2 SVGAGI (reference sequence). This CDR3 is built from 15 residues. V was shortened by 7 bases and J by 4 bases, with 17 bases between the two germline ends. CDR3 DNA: TGTGCCAGCACCCCGGCCCAATTTTTTAATCAGCCCCAGCATTTT. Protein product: CASTPAQFFNQPQHF.

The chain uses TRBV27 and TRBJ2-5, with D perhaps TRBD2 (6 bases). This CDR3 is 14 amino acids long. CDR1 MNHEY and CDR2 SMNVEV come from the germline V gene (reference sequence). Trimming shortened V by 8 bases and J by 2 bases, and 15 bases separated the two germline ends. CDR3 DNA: TGTGCCAGCGGTCCCCGGAGGGGACAAGAGACCCAGTACTTC. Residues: CASGPRRGQETQYF.

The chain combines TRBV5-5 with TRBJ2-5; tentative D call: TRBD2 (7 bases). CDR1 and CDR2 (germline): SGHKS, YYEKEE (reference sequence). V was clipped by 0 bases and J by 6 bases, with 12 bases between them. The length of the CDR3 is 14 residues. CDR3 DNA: TGTGCCAGCAGCTTGGTCGGGGGGCGGAAGACCCAGTACTTC. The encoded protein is CASSLVGGRKTQYF.

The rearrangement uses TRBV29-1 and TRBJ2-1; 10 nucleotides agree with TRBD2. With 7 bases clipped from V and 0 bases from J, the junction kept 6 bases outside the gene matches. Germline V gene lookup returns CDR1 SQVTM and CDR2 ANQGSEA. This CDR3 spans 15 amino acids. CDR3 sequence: CSALGLANSYNEQFF. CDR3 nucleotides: TGCAGCGCCCTGGGACTAGCGAACTCCTACAATGAGCAGTTCTTC.

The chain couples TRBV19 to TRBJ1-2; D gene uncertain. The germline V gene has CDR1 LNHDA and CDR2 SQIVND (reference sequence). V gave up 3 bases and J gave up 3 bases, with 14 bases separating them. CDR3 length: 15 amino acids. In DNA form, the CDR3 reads TGTGCCAGTAGTATTTTCGGCCGGGCCCACTATGGCTACACCTTC. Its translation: CASSIFGRAHYGYTF.

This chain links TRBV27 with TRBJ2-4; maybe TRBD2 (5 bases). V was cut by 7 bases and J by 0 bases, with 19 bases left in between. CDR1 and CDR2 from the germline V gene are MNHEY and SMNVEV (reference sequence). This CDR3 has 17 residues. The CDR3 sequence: CASTPCGFPLAKNIQYF. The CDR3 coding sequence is TGTGCCAGCACCCCCTGCGGGTTCCCTTTAGCCAAAAACATTCAGTACTTC.

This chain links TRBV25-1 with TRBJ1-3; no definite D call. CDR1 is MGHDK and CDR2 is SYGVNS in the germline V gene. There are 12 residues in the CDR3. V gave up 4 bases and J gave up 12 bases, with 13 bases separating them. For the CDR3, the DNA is TGTGCCAGCAGTGGCGTCCTTGTCGGCATATATTTT. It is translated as CASSGVLVGIYF. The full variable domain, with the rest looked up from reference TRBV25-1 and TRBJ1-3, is EADIYQTPRYLVIGTGKKITLECSQTMGHDKMYWYQQDPGMELHLIHYSYGVNSTEKGDLSSESTVSRIRTEHFPLTLESARPSHTSQYLCASSGVLVGIYFGEGSWLTVV.